The following is a T cell receptor (beta chain) sequence with its context. This clone has just a few counts. Its target antigen remains unknown. Per-base quality was not reported, and no clone a single base away is much larger than it. The data belong to a study of blood T cell repertoires in COVID-19 (dated by TCRdb to about 2020). The study in broad terms: Samples from collaborators originated in the United States, Italy and Spain and spanned both the acute and convalescent phases of COVID-19. The material from the prospective study consisted of cDNA or gDNA derived from T cells, B-cell-depleted T cells, or PBMCs. Deeply sampled blood TCRbeta repertoires from subjects exposed to, actively infected with, or recovered from COVID-19 were included in the dataset. A freely available public database, intended as a resource for researchers studying the immune response to SARS-CoV-2, is where the repertoires were released. The samples were drawn from the first 160 participants of the ongoing ImmuneRACE study and from over 950 subjects provided by 6 global collaborators. The sample metadata nearly always contained a de-identified subject ID, COVID-19 status, age in years and sex. Where available, HLA class I and class II types were taken from metadata supplied by the sample provider and were not determined by assay-based typing.

The germline V gene gives CDR1 as MRHNA and CDR2 as SNTAGT. Deletion took 0 bases off V and 8 bases off J, with a span of 11 bases between the germline ends. The CDR3 numbers 15 residues from cysteine through phenylalanine. CDR3 DNA only is kept here, 45 bases in frame from base 1. On the study overall, not on this receptor specifically: Clinical and demographic metadata were provided uncurated, with the amount varying by source and participant.

TCRbeta CDR3 regions were amplified from genomic DNA using the immunoSEQ Assay, a bias-controlled multiplex PCR. The published analysis was carried out like this. Within the assay, amplification of reference gene primers was used to estimate how many nucleated cells each sample contained. To quantify the absolute abundance of each unique TCRbeta CDR3 rearrangement, sequence reads were collapsed and filtered. For each sample, productive Simpson clonality was calculated as the square root of Simpson's diversity index across productive rearrangements. TCRdb limited this immuneACCESS table to in-frame rearrangements with V and J called. A share of clones is missing; checked studies link under half to unresolved V genes, and the rest is unexplained. D and trimming were read from the DNA, whereas the V and J calls and clone size are those reported in that table. The table for this sample lists approximately 150,000 clones; around nine tenths of them were counted only once. Under 9% of the sample is in the top ten clones.

Whole blood was collected in K2EDTA tubes by collaborating institutions according to the institutions' own protocols. Collaborator samples were shipped for TCRbeta analysis as frozen whole blood, isolated PBMCs, or DNA extracted from either sample type. The origin of this receptor is a woman aged 50 to 60 with active or convalescent COVID-19. The V gene is TRBV6-4 and the J gene is TRBJ1-6; confidence is insufficient to name the D gene. Specimen: peripheral blood. This receptor has the CDR3 CASSDSGDNDSPLHF. The sequenced DNA: TGTGCCAGCAGTGACTCGGGAGACAATGATTCACCCCTCCACTTT.